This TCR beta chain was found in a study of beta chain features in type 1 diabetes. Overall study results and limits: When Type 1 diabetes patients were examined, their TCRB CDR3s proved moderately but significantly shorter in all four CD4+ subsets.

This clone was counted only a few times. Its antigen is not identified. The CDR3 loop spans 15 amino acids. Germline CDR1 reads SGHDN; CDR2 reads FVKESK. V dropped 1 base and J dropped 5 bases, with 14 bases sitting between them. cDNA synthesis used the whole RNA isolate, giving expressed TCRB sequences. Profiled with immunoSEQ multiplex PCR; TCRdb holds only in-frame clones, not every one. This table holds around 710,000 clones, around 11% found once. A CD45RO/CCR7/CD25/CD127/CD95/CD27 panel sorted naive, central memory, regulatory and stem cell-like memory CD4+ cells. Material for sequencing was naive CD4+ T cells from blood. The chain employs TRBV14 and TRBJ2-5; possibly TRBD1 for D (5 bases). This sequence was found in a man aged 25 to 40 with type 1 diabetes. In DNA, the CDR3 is TGTGCCAGCAGCCAAGTGACAGCGAGGCGGGAGACCCAGTACTTC. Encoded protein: CASSQVTARRETQYF.